This T cell receptor beta chain was sequenced for a study of shared clonotypes between healthy human individuals. General study results and limits: Sampling covered nothing but blood. Tissue TCR repertoires likely differ from those found in blood.

HIV-negative, healthy adults without recent acute infections or vaccinations were the donors. Those who donated, Caucasian adults without exception, all lived in Nashville, Tennessee. Worth noting for this clone: What it recognizes is unknown.

V dropped 4 bases and J dropped 4 bases, with 14 bases sitting between them. The CDR3 covers 15 residues. Germline V gene lookup returns CDR1 SGHRS and CDR2 YFSETQ. Authors' data handling: Junction-only sequences produced by ImmunoSEQ had no quality scores, so filtering differed. Using immunoSEQ multiplex PCR, the repertoire was profiled, and TCRdb retains in-frame clones only, with some absent. That table is the source of V, J and clone size, and D and trimming were worked out from the DNA. The sample lists under 600,000 clones; 95% to 96% were seen once. The V gene is TRBV5-1, the J gene TRBJ1-4, with D possibly being TRBD1 (5 bases). The sequenced sample consisted of naive CD4+ T cells sorted from blood. Sample subset: CD45RA+ positively selected. The sequence was obtained from a woman in her 30s in good health. In nucleotides, the CDR3 is TGCGCCAGCAGCCAGACGGGACCGGTTAATGAAAAACTGTTTTTT. Amino acid sequence: CASSQTGPVNEKLFF. Supplemented by reference TRBV5-1 and TRBJ1-4, the full variable domain reads KAGVTQTPRYLIKTRGQQVTLSCSPISGHRSVSWYQQTPGQGLQFLFEYFSETQRNKGNFPGRFSGRQFSNSRSEMNVSTLELGDSALYLCASSQTGPVNEKLFFGSGTQLSVL.